This is a list of T cell receptor beta chains from one sample in a study of siplizumab effects on memory and regulatory T cells. Only in-frame clones appear in the TCRdb table, and some are missing; sequencing was by immunoSEQ multiplex PCR. The sample consists of 9,900 or so clones, 40% to 55% of them appearing once. No antigens are known for them. The sequencing input was CFSE-low (dividing) CD4+ T cells sorted from an allogeneic mixed lymphocyte reaction. The source is a human donor in good health; the cells came from an allogeneic mixed lymphocyte reaction. CDR3s include the opening cysteine and the closing phenylalanine or tryptophan. Each record gives: J gene, CDR3 length, D gene, V gene, clone size, CDR3 DNA, CDR3 protein. D genes are given only for firm matches. A row's size may be missing; if present it is once, few, many or a size class.

TRBJ2-1 | 15 | NA | TRBV5-1 | NA | TGCGCCAGCAGCTTTGATGGGGGGCCCTCGAATGAGCAGTTCTTC | CASSFDGGPSNEQFF
TRBJ2-3 | 16 | NA | TRBV6-5 | few | TGTGCCAGCAGTTACTCCCTAGCGATGTACACAGATACGCAGTATTTT | CASSYSLAMYTDTQYF
TRBJ1-2 | 14 | NA | TRBV19 | few | TGTGCCAGTAGTATTCTACCAGGAAACTATGGCTACACCTTC | CASSILPGNYGYTF
TRBJ2-3 | 12 | NA | TRBV7-6 | medium-sized | TGTGCCAGCAGCCCCCGCACAGATACGCAGTATTTT | CASSPRTDTQYF
TRBJ2-1 | 13 | NA | TRBV2 | NA | TGTGCCAGCAGTGAACAGACGGACAATGAGCAGTTCTTC | CASSEQTDNEQFF
TRBJ2-1 | 16 | TRBD2 | TRBV27 | NA | TGTGCCAGCAGTGACCGGACTAGCGGGGGCCGGGATGAGCAGTTCTTC | CASSDRTSGGRDEQFF
TRBJ1-4 | 15 | TRBD1 | TRBV28 | NA | TGTGCCAGCAGCCCACCAGGGGGCCGGAATGAAAAACTGTTTTTT | CASSPPGGRNEKLFF
TRBJ2-7 | 14 | TRBD1 | TRBV5-1 | NA | TGCGCCAGCAGCCAACAGGGGGATGGGTACGAGCAGTACTTC | CASSQQGDGYEQYF
TRBJ2-2 | 14 | TRBD2 | TRBV7-2 | medium-sized | TGTGCCAGCAGCATAATAGCGGGCCCCGGGGAGCTGTTTTTT | CASSIIAGPGELFF
TRBJ2-3 | 17 | TRBD2 | TRBV5-1 | NA | TGCGCCAGCAGCCTGGGGACTAGCGTCAGTCAAGTAGATACGCAGTATTTT | CASSLGTSVSQVDTQYF
TRBJ1-1 | 14 | NA | TRBV28 | NA | TGTGCCAGCAGTTTATCAGCTTTGAACACTGAAGCTTTCTTT | CASSLSALNTEAFF
TRBJ1-5 | 12 | NA | TRBV28 | few | TGTGCCAGCAGGTCTCATGGTCAGCCCCAGCATTTT | CASRSHGQPQHF
TRBJ2-5 | 14 | TRBD2 | TRBV28 | NA | TGTGCCAGCAGCGCTTGGACTAGAAAAGAGACCCAGTACTTC | CASSAWTRKETQYF
TRBJ2-6 | 11 | NA | TRBV2 | medium-sized | TGTGCCAGCAGTGAAGTAACCGTCCTGACTTTC | CASSEVTVLTF
TRBJ2-2 | 14 | NA | TRBV7-3 | NA | TGTGCCAGCAGCCCTAGGGGGGACACCGGGGAGCTGTTTTTT | CASSPRGDTGELFF
TRBJ2-7 | 15 | NA | TRBV9 | few | TGTGCCAGCAGCGCCGGGACCGCTAGCTCCTACGAGCAGTACTTC | CASSAGTASSYEQYF
TRBJ1-1 | 13 | NA | TRBV9 | medium-sized | TGTGCCAGCAGCCAGAAGCAGAACACTGAAGCTTTCTTT | CASSQKQNTEAFF
TRBJ2-5 | 11 | NA | TRBV20-1 | NA | TGCAGTGCAGGAGGGAGAGAGACCCAGTACTTC | CSAGGRETQYF
TRBJ2-7 | 16 | TRBD2 | TRBV5-4 | NA | TGTGCCAGCAGCTCCCTAGCGGGAGGGATCTCCTACGAGCAGTACTTC | CASSSLAGGISYEQYF
TRBJ2-3 | 12 | TRBD2 | TRBV11-3 | few | TGTGCCAGCAGCAAGCCCGGGGGGACGCAGTATTTT | CASSKPGGTQYF
TRBJ2-7 | 13 | TRBD2 | TRBV7-2 | NA | TGTGCCAGCAGCTTCGGACTAGCTTACGAGCAGTACTTC | CASSFGLAYEQYF
TRBJ2-7 | 10 | NA | TRBV20-1 | NA | TGCAGTGCTAGTTTCCACGAGCAGTACTTC | CSASFHEQYF
TRBJ1-1 | 12 | NA | TRBV28 | medium-sized | TGTGCCAGCAGTTTACCCCGGAGGGAAGCTTTCTTT | CASSLPRREAFF